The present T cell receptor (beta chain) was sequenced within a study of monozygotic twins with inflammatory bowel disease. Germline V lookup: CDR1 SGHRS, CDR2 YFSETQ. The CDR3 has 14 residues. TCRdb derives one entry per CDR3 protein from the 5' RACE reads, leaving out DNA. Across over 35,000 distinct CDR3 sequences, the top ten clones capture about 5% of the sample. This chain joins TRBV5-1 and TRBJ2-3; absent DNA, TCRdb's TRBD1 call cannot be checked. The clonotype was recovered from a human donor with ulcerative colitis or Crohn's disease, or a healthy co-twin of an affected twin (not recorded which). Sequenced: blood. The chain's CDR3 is CASRSGTGVDTQYF.